These 5 T cell receptor beta chains originate from one sample sequenced in a study of T cell changes during pregnancy in multiple sclerosis. TCRdb keeps only in-frame clones here, not all; method: immunoSEQ multiplex PCR. Here the sample spans more than 40,000 clones, 85% to 90% being singletons. The sequencing here drew on peripheral blood, taken in the first trimester of pregnancy. These receptors all come from a female donor in good health, enrolled as a control in a pregnancy study.

This clone was observed a single time. V and J are TRBV6-6 and TRBJ2-5, with TRBD1 matching over 8 bases. V was pared by 7 bases and J by 5 bases, with 9 bases of the junction left unmatched. CDR1 and CDR2 (germline): MNHNY, SVGAGI (reference sequence). The CDR3 contains 14 residues. The CDR3 sequence is CASNGQGGGETQYF. The CDR3 nucleotides read TGTGCCAGCAACGGACAGGGAGGAGGGGAGACCCAGTACTTC.

The V and J genes are TRBV10-3 and TRBJ2-4; the match to TRBD2 covers 8 bases. The CDR3 covers 16 residues. Germline CDR1 ENHRY, CDR2 SYGVKD. J lost 15 bases, V lost 2 bases, and 18 bases had no gene match. The CDR3 region is CAISETQAGEGPQVYF. The CDR3 DNA follows: TGTGCCATCAGTGAGACCCAAGCGGGGGAGGGGCCGCAGGTGTACTTC.

The V gene is TRBV6-6, the J gene TRBJ1-1; 10 nucleotides agree with TRBD1. There are 14 residues in the CDR3. In germline, CDR1 is MNHNY, CDR2 SVGAGI (reference sequence). Losses at the gene ends were 5 bases for V and 6 bases for J; bases not matched to a gene: 6. The CDR3 DNA is TGTGCCAGCAGTCCGGGACAGGGGATGGCTGAAGCTTTCTTT. As protein: CASSPGQGMAEAFF.

The J gene is TRBJ2-3, the V gene TRBV7-8; TRBD2 matches at 10 bases. Germline V lookup: CDR1 SGHVS, CDR2 FQNEAQ. The ends lost 3 bases at V and 5 bases at J; junction bases unmatched: 2. This CDR3 contains 14 residues. The CDR3 loop reads CASSFLAGVDTQYF. The CDR3 DNA is TGTGCCAGCAGCTTTCTAGCGGGGGTAGATACGCAGTATTTT.

The chain combines TRBV6-6 with TRBJ2-7, with unresolved D. V shed 2 bases and J shed 4 bases, with 18 bases lying between them. The CDR3 totals 16 residues. Germline values: CDR1 MNHNY, CDR2 SVGAGI (reference sequence). The CDR3 region has the DNA TGTGCCAGCAGTTACGGCCAGGCCCTGGTAGAGTACGAGCAGTACTTC. Amino acid sequence: CASSYGQALVEYEQYF.